These T cell receptor beta chains were read from a single sample in a study of blood T cell repertoires in COVID-19. Sequencing used immunoSEQ multiplex PCR; TCRdb keeps in-frame clones, though not all of them. The sample records over 200,000 clones, around 86% being singletons. The specimen was peripheral blood. The source is a human donor in a cohort sampled during active COVID-19. The CDR3 runs from the conserved cysteine through the conserved F or W. D genes are given only for firm matches. Clone size is given for some rows only: seen once, a few or many times, or a class if the clone is expanded.

D gene	clone size	V gene	J gene	CDR3 DNA	CDR3 protein
TRBD1	NA	TRBV6-2/TRBV6-3	TRBJ1-5	TGTGCCAGCAGTACCGGGACAGGTTTTTCGACCCAGCATTTT	CASSTGTGFSTQHF
NA	NA	TRBV4-2	TRBJ1-6	TGTGCCAGCAGCCAAGAGGCTGGTTCACCCCTCCACTTT	CASSQEAGSPLHF
NA	NA	TRBV4-2	TRBJ2-7	TGTGCCAGCAGCCAAGATCGAGGCAGGGTAAAAGTCCGCGAGCAGTACTTC	CASSQDRGRVKVREQYF
NA	few	TRBV7-9	TRBJ1-1	TGTGCCAGCAGCCCCGACAGTAAACTGAACACTGAAGCTTTCTTT	CASSPDSKLNTEAFF
NA	NA	TRBV5-4	TRBJ2-3	TGTGCCAGCAGCTGGGGGGTTTACACAGATACGCAGTATTTT	CASSWGVYTDTQYF
NA	once	TRBV4-1	TRBJ1-5	TGCGCCAGCAGCCAAGAAGAATTTTCGGGACAGCCCCAGCATTTT	CASSQEEFSGQPQHF
TRBD1	NA	TRBV4-1	TRBJ1-5	TGCGCCAGCAGCCAACGGACAGGGGTAGGTCAGCCCCAGCATTTT	CASSQRTGVGQPQHF
TRBD2	NA	TRBV7-2	TRBJ2-1	TGTGCCAGCAGCTTAGTAAGCGGGAGGGCCTACAATGAGCAGTTCTTC	CASSLVSGRAYNEQFF
NA	NA	TRBV5-5	TRBJ1-1	TGTGCCAGCAGCTTAAGAGAGGGGGAGGGCACTGAAGCTTTCTTT	CASSLREGEGTEAFF
TRBD2	few	TRBV4-3	TRBJ2-1	TGCGCCAGCAGCCAAGAGTCTAGCGGGAGATACGAGCAGTTCTTC	CASSQESSGRYEQFF
TRBD2	NA	TRBV4-3	TRBJ2-3	TGCGCCAGCAGCCAAGGAACCCTAGCGGGAGGGTGGGCAGATACGCAGTATTTT	CASSQGTLAGGWADTQYF
NA	once	TRBV4-3	TRBJ2-2	TGCGCCAGCAGCCAATTCAGGAGCACGGCGGGTTACACCGGGGAGCTGTTTTTT	CASSQFRSTAGYTGELFF
NA	NA	TRBV7-3	TRBJ2-1	TGTGCCAGCAGCTTAGACAGCTCCTACAATGAGCAGTTCTTC	CASSLDSSYNEQFF
NA	NA	TRBV25-1	TRBJ1-2	TGTGCCAGCAGTGAAAGCAGGGGTGGAAGCTACACCTTC	CASSESRGGSYTF
NA	NA	TRBV29-1	TRBJ2-1	TGCAGCGCCCGACATCTGGAAGGCTACAATGAGCAGTTCTTC	CSARHLEGYNEQFF
NA	NA	TRBV7-2	TRBJ1-5	TGTGCCAGCAGCTTAGAGAGGAGGGATAATCAGCCCCAGCATTTT	CASSLERRDNQPQHF
NA	once	TRBV4-1	TRBJ2-7	TGCGCCAGCAGCCAAGTATCTACAGGGGCGGGAGAGCAGTACTTC	CASSQVSTGAGEQYF
TRBD2	NA	TRBV9	TRBJ2-5	TGTGCCAGCAGCGTAGGGTCTAGCGGGATGCAAGAGACCCAGTACTTC	CASSVGSSGMQETQYF
TRBD2	NA	TRBV6-1	TRBJ2-7	TGTGCCAGCAGTGATGGGACTAGCGGGAGCGAGCAGTACTTC	CASSDGTSGSEQYF
NA	NA	TRBV19	TRBJ2-6	TGTGCCAGTAGTATTCGGGGAAGTACTGGGGCCAACGTCCTGACTTTC	CASSIRGSTGANVLTF
NA	NA	TRBV6-1	TRBJ2-7	TGTGCCAGCAGTGAAGGGTGGGGGGGGCACGGAGAGCAGTACTTC	CASSEGWGGHGEQYF
TRBD1	NA	TRBV28	TRBJ2-7	TGTGCCAGCAGCGTCCCGGGACAGGGAGCCCACGAGCAGTACTTC	CASSVPGQGAHEQYF
NA	NA	TRBV21-1	TRBJ2-1	TGTGCCAGCAGCGGTCAGGGGTTTGAGCAGTTCTTC	CASSGQGFEQFF
TRBD1	NA	TRBV6-4	TRBJ1-4	TGTGCCAGCAGTGACGAGTTGGACAGGGGTAGCCGCGTTGAAAAACTGTTTTTT	CASSDELDRGSRVEKLFF
TRBD1	few	TRBV10-3	TRBJ2-7	TGTGCCATCAGCCGGACAGGGGACAACGAGCAGTACTTC	CAISRTGDNEQYF
TRBD1	NA	TRBV20-1	TRBJ2-7	TGCAGTGTCGACAGGGGCGAGCAGTACTTC	CSVDRGEQYF
TRBD1	NA	TRBV5-6	TRBJ2-7	TGTGCCAGCAGCTTAGGGGACAGCTCCTACGAGCAGTACTTC	CASSLGDSSYEQYF
TRBD2	NA	TRBV9	TRBJ2-3	TGTGCCAGCAGCGTAGCTCCTAGCGGGGGGGATACGCAGTATTTT	CASSVAPSGGDTQYF
TRBD2	NA	TRBV9	TRBJ2-1	TGTGCCAGCAGCCCCGGACTAGCGGCTTCCGTGGAGCAGTTCTTC	CASSPGLAASVEQFF
TRBD1	NA	TRBV6-5	TRBJ2-2	TGTGCCAGCAAGGGACAGGGGTACACCGGGGAGCTGTTTTTT	CASKGQGYTGELFF
NA	NA	TRBV7-8	TRBJ1-2	TGTGCCAGCAGCTCGAGGGACACCGGCTATGGCTACACCTTC	CASSSRDTGYGYTF
TRBD2	NA	TRBV30	TRBJ2-2	TGTGCCTGGAGTGTGTTAGCGGGAGTGTCCGGGGAGCTGTTTTTT	CAWSVLAGVSGELFF
NA	NA	TRBV6-5	TRBJ2-2	TGTGCCAGCAGTTACTCTGAAACGTCGCGGACCGGGGAGCTGTTTTTT	CASSYSETSRTGELFF
NA	NA	TRBV27	TRBJ1-5	TGTGCCAGCAGTTCGGGACAAATTAGCAATCAGCCCCAGCATTTT	CASSSGQISNQPQHF
NA	NA	TRBV4-3	TRBJ1-1	TGCGCCAGCAGCCAAGAGATGGGACTGATGAACACTGAAGCTTTCTTT	CASSQEMGLMNTEAFF
TRBD2	NA	TRBV11-1	TRBJ2-1	TGTGCCAGCAAGCTAAGCGGGAGCTCCTACAATGAGCAGTTCTTC	CASKLSGSSYNEQFF
NA	once	TRBV19	TRBJ2-1	TGTGCCAGTAGTATAGAGCAGCGTTCCTATAATGAGCAGTTCTTC	CASSIEQRSYNEQFF
TRBD1	NA	TRBV19	TRBJ1-2	TGTGCCAGTAGTATTCCCCCGACAGGGATTGACGGGGGCTACACCTTC	CASSIPPTGIDGGYTF
TRBD1	NA	TRBV7-2	TRBJ1-2	TGTGCCAGCAGCTTAGGAGACAGGGGTGGCTACACCTTC	CASSLGDRGGYTF
NA	NA	TRBV30	TRBJ2-6	TGTGCCTGGACAGTGTCTGGGGCCAACGTCCTGACTTTC	CAWTVSGANVLTF
NA	NA	TRBV14	TRBJ1-1	TGTGCCAGCAGCCAAAGCAGTGGAGGGAACACTGAAGCTTTCTTT	CASSQSSGGNTEAFF
TRBD2	few	TRBV7-3	TRBJ2-1	TGTGCCAGCAGCAAGACTAGCGGGGCTTACAATGAGCAGTTCTTC	CASSKTSGAYNEQFF
NA	once	TRBV5-4	TRBJ1-2	TGTGCCAGCAGCTTTGAACAGGCCCGCTATGGCTACACCTTC	CASSFEQARYGYTF
TRBD2	NA	TRBV27	TRBJ2-7	TGTGCCAGCAGTTCAGGACTAGCGGGAGCGGGCGAGCAGTACTTC	CASSSGLAGAGEQYF
NA	NA	TRBV15	TRBJ1-2	TGTGCCACCAGCACACCCGGGAGGGCAAACTATGGCTACACCTTC	CATSTPGRANYGYTF
NA	NA	TRBV5-8	TRBJ1-1	TGTGCCAGCAGCCCAGGCAGGGTAGCCACTGAAGCTTTCTTT	CASSPGRVATEAFF
NA	few	TRBV18	TRBJ2-7	TGTGCCAGCTCCCCTGGGCCGACCTACGAGCAGTACTTC	CASSPGPTYEQYF
TRBD1	NA	TRBV19	TRBJ2-5	TGTGCCAGTAGTTTCGGGACAGGGGGCCCCCAAGAGACCCAGTACTTC	CASSFGTGGPQETQYF
NA	once	TRBV9	TRBJ2-2	TGTGCCAGCAGCGTTTCGGCTCCGGGTCCAAACACCGGGGAGCTGTTTTTT	CASSVSAPGPNTGELFF